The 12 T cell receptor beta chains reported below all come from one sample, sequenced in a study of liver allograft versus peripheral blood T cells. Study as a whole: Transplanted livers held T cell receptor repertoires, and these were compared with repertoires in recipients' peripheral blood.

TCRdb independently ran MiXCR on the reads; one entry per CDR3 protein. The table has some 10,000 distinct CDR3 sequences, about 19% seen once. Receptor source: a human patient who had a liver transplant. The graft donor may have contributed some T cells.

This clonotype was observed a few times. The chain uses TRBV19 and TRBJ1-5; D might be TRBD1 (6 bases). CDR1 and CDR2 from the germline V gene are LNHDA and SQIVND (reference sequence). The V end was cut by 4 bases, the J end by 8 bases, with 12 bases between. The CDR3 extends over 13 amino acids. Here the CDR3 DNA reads TGTGCCAGTAGTAGCACAGGGTTTGAGCCCCAGCATTTT. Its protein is CASSSTGFEPQHF. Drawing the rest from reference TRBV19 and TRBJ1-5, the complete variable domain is DGGITQSPKYLFRKEGQNVTLSCEQNLNHDAMYWYRQDPGQGLRLIYYSQIVNDFQKGDIAEGYSVSREKKESFPLTVTSAQKNPTAFYLCASSSTGFEPQHFGDGTRLSIL.

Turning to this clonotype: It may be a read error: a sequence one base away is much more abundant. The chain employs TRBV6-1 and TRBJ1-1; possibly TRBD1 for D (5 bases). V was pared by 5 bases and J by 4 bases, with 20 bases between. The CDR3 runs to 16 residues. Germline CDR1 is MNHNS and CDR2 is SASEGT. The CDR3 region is CASSYSSGIMSTEAFF. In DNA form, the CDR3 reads TGTGCCAGCAGTTACTCGTCAGGGATCATGAGCACTGAAGCTTTCTTT.

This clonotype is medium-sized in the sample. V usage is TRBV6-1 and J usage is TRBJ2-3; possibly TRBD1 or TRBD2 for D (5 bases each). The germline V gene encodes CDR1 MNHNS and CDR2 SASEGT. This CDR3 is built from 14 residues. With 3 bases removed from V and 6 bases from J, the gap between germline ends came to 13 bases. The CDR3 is CASSDRGPQDTQYF. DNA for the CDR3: TGTGCCAGCAGTGACCGGGGCCCCCAGGATACGCAGTATTTT.

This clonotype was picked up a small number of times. CDR3: CAWSQLAGAGGQYF. CDR3 in DNA: TGTGCCTGGAGCCAACTAGCGGGAGCTGGGGGGCAGTACTTC. This chain joins TRBV30 and TRBJ2-7; TRBD2 aligns across 11 bases. After removal of 3 bases from V and 9 bases from J, the junction contained 10 bases not matched to a gene. Germline CDR1 is GTSNPN and CDR2 is SVGIG (reference sequence). This CDR3 contains 14 residues.

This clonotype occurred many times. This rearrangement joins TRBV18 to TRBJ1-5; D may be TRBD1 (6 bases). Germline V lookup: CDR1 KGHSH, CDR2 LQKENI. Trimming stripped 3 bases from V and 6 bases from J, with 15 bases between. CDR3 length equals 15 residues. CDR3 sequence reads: CASSPEGGNGQPQHF. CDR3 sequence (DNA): TGTGCCAGCTCACCGGAAGGGGGGAATGGTCAGCCCCAGCATTTT. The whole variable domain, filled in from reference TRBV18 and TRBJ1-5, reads NAGVMQNPRHLVRRRGQEARLRCSPMKGHSHVYWYRQLPEEGLKFMVYLQKENIIDESGMPKERFSAEFPKEGPSILRIQQVVRGDSAAYFCASSPEGGNGQPQHFGDGTRLSIL.

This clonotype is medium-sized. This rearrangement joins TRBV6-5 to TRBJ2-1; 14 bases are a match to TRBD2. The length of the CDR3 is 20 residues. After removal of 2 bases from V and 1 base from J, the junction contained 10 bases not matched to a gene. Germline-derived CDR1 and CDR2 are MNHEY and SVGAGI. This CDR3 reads CASSYVGGLAGAGSYNEQFF. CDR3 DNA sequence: TGTGCCAGCAGTTACGTAGGGGGACTAGCGGGGGCCGGTTCCTACAATGAGCAGTTCTTC.

In DNA form, the CDR3 reads TGTGCCAGCAGCCGTGGAACTGATGGCGAGCAGTACTTC. This codes for CASSRGTDGEQYF. The rearrangement uses TRBV12-3 or TRBV12-4 and TRBJ2-7; unclear D gene. The CDR3 is 13 amino acids. V shed 6 bases and J shed 6 bases, with 15 bases lying between them.

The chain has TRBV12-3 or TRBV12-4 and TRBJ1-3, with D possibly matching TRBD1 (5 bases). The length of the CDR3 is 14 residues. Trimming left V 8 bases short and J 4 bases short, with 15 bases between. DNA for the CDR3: TGTGCCAGCTCCCTTGGGGGGTCAGGAAACACCATATATTTT. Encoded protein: CASSLGGSGNTIYF.

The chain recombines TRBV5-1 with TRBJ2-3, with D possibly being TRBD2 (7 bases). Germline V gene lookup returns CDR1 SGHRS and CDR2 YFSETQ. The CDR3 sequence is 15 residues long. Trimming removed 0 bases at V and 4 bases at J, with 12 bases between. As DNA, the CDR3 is TGCGCCAGCAGCTTGGAGGGGGGGATAGCAGATACGCAGTATTTT. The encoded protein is CASSLEGGIADTQYF.

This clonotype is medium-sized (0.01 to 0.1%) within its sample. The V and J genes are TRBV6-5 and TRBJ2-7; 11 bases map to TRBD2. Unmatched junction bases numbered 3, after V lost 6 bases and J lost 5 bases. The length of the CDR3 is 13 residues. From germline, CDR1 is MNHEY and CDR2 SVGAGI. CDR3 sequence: CASRLAGANEQYF. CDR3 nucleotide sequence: TGTGCCAGCAGACTAGCGGGGGCGAACGAGCAGTACTTC.

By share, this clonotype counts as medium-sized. The CDR3 here is CASRENQPQHF. The DNA of the CDR3 is TGTGCCAGCAGGGAAAATCAGCCCCAGCATTTT. This rearrangement joins TRBV6-1 to TRBJ1-5, with D unresolved. Germline V gene lookup returns CDR1 MNHNS and CDR2 SASEGT. Trimming left V 6 bases short and J 4 bases short, with 4 bases between. The CDR3 extends over 11 amino acids.

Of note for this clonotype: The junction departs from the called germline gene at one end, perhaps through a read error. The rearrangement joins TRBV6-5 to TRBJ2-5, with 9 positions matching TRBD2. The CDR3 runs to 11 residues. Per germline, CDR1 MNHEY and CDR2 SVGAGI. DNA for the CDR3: TGTGCCAGCCACCTATCGGGACTAGCCCACTTC. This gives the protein CASHLSGLAHF.